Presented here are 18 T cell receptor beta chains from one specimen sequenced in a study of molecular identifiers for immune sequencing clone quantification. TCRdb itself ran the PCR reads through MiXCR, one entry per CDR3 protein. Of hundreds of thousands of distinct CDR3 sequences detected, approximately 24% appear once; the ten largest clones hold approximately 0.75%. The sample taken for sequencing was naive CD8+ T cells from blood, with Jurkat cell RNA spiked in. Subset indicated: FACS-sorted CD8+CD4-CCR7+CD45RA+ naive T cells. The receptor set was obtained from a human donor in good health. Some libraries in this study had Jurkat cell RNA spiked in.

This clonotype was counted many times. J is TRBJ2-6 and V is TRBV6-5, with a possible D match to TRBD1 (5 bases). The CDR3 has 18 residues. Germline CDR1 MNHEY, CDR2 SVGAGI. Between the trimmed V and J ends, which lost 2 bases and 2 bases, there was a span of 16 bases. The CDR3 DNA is TGTGCCAGCAGTTACGGGGCAGGGCCAGGTACTGGGGCCAACGTCCTGACTTTC. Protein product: CASSYGAGPGTGANVLTF.

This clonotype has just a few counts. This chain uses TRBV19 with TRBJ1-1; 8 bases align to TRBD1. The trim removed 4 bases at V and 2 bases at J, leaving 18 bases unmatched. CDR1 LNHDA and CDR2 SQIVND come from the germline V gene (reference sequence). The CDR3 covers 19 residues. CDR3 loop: CASSTPRGRGGLQNTEAFF. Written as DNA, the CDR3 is TGTGCCAGTAGTACCCCCAGGGGGCGAGGCGGACTCCAAAACACTGAAGCTTTCTTT. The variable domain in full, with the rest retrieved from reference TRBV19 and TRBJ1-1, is DGGITQSPKYLFRKEGQNVTLSCEQNLNHDAMYWYRQDPGQGLRLIYYSQIVNDFQKGDIAEGYSVSREKKESFPLTVTSAQKNPTAFYLCASSTPRGRGGLQNTEAFFGQGTRLTVV.

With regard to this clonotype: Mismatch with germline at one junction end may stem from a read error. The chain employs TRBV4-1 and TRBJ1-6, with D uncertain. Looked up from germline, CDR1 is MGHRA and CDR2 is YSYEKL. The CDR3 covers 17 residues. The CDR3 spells CASSQDYSPLIDSPLPF. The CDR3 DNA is TGCGCCAGCAGCCAAGATTACAGCCCGTTAATAGATTCCCCCCTCCCCTTT.

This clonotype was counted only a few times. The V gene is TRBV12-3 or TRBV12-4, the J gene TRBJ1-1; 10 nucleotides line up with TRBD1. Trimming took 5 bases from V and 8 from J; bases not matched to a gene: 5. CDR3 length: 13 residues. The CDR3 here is CASSLGTGDEAFF. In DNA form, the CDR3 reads TGTGCCAGCAGTCTCGGGACAGGGGACGAAGCTTTCTTT.

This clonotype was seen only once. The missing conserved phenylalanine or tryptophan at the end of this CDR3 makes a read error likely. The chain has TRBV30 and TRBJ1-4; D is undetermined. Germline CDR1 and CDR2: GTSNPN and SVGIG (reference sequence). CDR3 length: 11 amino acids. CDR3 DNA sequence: TGTGCCTGGAGTGTATGGGAAAGACTGTTTGTT. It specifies CAWSVWERLFV.

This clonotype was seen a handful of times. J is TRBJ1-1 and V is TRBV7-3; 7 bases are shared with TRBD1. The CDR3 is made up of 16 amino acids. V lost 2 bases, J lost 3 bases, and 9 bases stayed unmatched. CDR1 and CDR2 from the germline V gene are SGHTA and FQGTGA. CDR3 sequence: CASSLPQQGPHTEAFF. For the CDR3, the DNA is TGTGCCAGCAGCTTACCTCAACAGGGGCCGCACACTGAAGCTTTCTTT.

The CDR3: CASSQSYSGRAGDTQYF. The CDR3 DNA sequence: TGCGCCAGCAGCCAGAGCTATAGCGGGAGGGCAGGAGATACGCAGTATTTT. This chain joins TRBV4-1 and TRBJ2-3, with TRBD2 identical over 11 bases. The V segment lost 3 bases and the J segment 5 bases; nucleotides outside the gene matches: 10. The CDR3 consists of 17 residues. Germline CDR1 reads MGHRA; CDR2 reads YSYEKL.

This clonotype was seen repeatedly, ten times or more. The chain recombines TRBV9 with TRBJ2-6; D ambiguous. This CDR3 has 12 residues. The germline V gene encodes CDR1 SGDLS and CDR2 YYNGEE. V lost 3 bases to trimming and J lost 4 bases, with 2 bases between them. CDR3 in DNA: TGTGCCAGCAGCGCAGGGGCCAACGTCCTGACTTTC. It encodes CASSAGANVLTF.

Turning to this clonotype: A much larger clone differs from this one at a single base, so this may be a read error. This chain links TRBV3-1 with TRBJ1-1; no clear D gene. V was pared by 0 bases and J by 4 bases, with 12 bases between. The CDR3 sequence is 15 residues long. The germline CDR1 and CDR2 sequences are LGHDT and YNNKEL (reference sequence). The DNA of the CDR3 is TGTGCCAGCAGCCAAGATGGGCCGGTTGCCACTGAAGCTTTCTTT. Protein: CASSQDGPVATEAFF.

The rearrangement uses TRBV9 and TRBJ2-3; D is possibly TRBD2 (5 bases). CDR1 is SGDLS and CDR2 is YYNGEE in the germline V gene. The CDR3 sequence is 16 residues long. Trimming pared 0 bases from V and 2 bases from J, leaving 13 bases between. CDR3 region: CASSVGNSATTDTQYF. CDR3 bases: TGTGCCAGCAGCGTAGGTAATAGCGCGACCACAGATACGCAGTATTTT.

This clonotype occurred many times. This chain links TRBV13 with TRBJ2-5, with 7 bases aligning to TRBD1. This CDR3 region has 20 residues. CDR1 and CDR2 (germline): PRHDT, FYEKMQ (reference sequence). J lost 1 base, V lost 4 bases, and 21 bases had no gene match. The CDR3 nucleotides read TGTGCCAGCAGCTCCATTCCCACCGCAACAGGGGCGGAGACCCAAGAGACCCAGTACTTC. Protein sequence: CASSSIPTATGAETQETQYF.

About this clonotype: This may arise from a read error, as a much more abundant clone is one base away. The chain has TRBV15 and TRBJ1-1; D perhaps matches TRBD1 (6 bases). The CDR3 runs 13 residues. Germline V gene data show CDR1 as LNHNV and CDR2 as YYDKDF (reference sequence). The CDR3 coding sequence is TGTTCCACCAGCGGGGGGGCCTACACTGAAGCTTTCTTT. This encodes CSTSGGAYTEAFF.

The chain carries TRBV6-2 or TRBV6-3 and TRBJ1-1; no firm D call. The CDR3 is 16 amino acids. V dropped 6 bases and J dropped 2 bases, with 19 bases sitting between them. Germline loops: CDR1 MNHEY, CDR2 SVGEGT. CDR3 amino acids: CASSNPEVLFNTEAFF. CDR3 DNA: TGTGCCAGCAGCAATCCCGAGGTGCTATTTAACACTGAAGCTTTCTTT.

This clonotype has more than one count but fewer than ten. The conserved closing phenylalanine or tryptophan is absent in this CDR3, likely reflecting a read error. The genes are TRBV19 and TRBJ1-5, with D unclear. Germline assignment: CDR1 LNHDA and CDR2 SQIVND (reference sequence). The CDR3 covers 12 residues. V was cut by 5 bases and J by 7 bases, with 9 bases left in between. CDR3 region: CASSYGLQPQHS. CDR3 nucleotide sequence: TGTGCCAGTAGTTATGGACTACAGCCCCAGCATTCT.

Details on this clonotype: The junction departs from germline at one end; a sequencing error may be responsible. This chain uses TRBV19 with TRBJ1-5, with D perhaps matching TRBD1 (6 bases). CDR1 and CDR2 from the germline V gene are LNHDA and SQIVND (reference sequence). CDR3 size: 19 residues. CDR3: CASSIDPGAVHNSNQPQQF. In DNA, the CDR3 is TGTGCCAGTAGTATAGATCCAGGGGCAGTGCATAATAGCAATCAGCCCCAGCAATTT.

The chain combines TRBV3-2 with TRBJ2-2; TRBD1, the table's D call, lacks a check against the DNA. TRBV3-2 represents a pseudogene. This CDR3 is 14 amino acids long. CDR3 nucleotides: TGTGCCAGCAGCCAAAGGGGACACACCGGGGAGCTGTTTTTT. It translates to CASSQRGHTGELFF.

CDR3 protein: CASSIDPQRYSYEQYF. DNA for the CDR3: TGTGCCAGTAGTATAGATCCCCAGCGGTATTCCTACGAGCAGTACTTC. The genes are TRBV19 and TRBJ2-7; D perhaps matches TRBD2 (5 bases). This CDR3 is 16 amino acids long. Germline V gene data show CDR1 as LNHDA and CDR2 as SQIVND (reference sequence). V was trimmed by 0 bases and J by 1 base, leaving 13 bases between them.

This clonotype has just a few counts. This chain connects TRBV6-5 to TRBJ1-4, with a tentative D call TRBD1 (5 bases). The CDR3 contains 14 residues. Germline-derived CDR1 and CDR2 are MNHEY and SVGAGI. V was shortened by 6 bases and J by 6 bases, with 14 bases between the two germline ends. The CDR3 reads CASSPSGGYEKLFF. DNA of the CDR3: TGTGCCAGCAGCCCATCCGGGGGTTATGAAAAACTGTTTTTT.